The sequence of this T cell receptor beta chain was determined in a study of T-cell memory formation after mild COVID-19. Findings and limits, study-wide: The finding that pre-infection memory included some responding clones suggested that cross-reactive memory joined.

A few counts support this clonotype. Its cognate antigen is unknown. Sample barcodes and UMIs were carried by the TCR alpha and TCR beta cDNA libraries that 5'RACE generated with constant-segment primers. TCRdb re-analysed the 5' RACE reads in MiXCR, keeping a single row per CDR3 protein. The repertoire includes roughly 610,000 distinct CDR3 sequences, roughly a sixth of them detected once, and about 7.5% sits in the top ten. What was sequenced was PBMCs or a T cell subset sorted from them (not recorded which). The clonotype comes from an adult woman who had mild COVID-19 (a few samples of this study predate the infection). Cell type and time point are not known.

In DNA form, the CDR3 reads TGCGCCAGCAGCTGGGACAGGGGGCGTGGGAACACTGAAGCTTTCTTT. Amino acids: CASSWDRGRGNTEAFF. J is TRBJ1-1 and V is TRBV5-1; TRBD1 aligns across 12 bases. Germline trimming cut 3 bases from V and 1 base from J; bases unmatched to any gene: 4. This CDR3 comprises 16 residues. Germline-derived CDR1 and CDR2 are SGHRS and YFSETQ. Looking up the rest from reference TRBV5-1 and TRBJ1-1 gives the full variable domain: KAGVTQTPRYLIKTRGQQVTLSCSPISGHRSVSWYQQTPGQGLQFLFEYFSETQRNKGNFPGRFSGRQFSNSRSEMNVSTLELGDSALYLCASSWDRGRGNTEAFFGQGTRLTVV.